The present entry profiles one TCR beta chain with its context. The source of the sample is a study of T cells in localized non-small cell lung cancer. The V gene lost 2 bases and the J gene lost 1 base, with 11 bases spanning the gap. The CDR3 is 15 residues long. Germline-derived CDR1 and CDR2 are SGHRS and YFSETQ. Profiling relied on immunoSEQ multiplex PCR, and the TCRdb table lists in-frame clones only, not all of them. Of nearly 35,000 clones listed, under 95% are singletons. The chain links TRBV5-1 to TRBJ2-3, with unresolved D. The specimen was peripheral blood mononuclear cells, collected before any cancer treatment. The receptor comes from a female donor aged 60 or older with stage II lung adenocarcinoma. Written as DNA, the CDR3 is TGCGCCAGCAGCTTTCTAGGACGGGGCACAGATACGCAGTATTTT. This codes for CASSFLGRGTDTQYF.